The 24 T cell receptor beta chains presented below share a single source sample, sequenced in a study of CD8 T cells in ankylosing spondylitis. Study observations and caveats: About 8 highly homologous variants made up a TCR beta motif, and this motif appeared characteristic of ankylosing spondylitis blood.

For these TCRs, the target antigens are not known. Via MiXCR, TCRdb re-called the 5' RACE reads, giving one row per CDR3 protein. The table lists some 200,000 distinct CDR3 sequences, about 7.3% of them singletons, with 14% in the top ten. The sequenced material came from blood, either unsorted or a sorted T cell fraction (not recorded which). The receptors were sampled from a male donor with ankylosing spondylitis.

The CDR3 sequence: CSAGLADLSYEQYF. The CDR3 DNA reads TGCAGTGCGGGACTAGCGGACCTCTCCTACGAGCAGTACTTC. The chain joins TRBV20-1 to TRBJ2-7; 11 bases fit TRBD2. V trimming: 6 bases; J trimming: 0 bases; junction bases outside the gene matches: 4. This CDR3 comprises 14 residues. CDR1 DFQATT and CDR2 SNEGSKA come from the germline V gene (reference sequence).

A few counts support this clonotype. J is TRBJ2-7 and V is TRBV6-1; D is perhaps TRBD1 or TRBD2 (5 bases each). The CDR3 runs 15 residues. Germline assignment: CDR1 MNHNS and CDR2 SASEGT. V was shortened by 2 bases and J by 0 bases, with 11 bases between the two germline ends. For the CDR3, the DNA is TGTGCCAGCAGTGAAAGGAGAGGGACCTCCTACGAGCAGTACTTC. Its translation is CASSERRGTSYEQYF.

This clonotype was seen many times. This chain connects TRBV5-5 to TRBJ1-1, with D possibly matching TRBD1 (6 bases). The CDR3 runs 13 residues. Deletions cut 0 bases from V and 10 bases from J, with 13 bases between. Germline CDR1 and CDR2: SGHKS and YYEKEE (reference sequence). The CDR3 reads CASSLAQGIGAFF. The CDR3 nucleotides read TGTGCCAGCAGCTTGGCCCAGGGGATAGGAGCTTTCTTT.

At least ten counts were recorded for this clonotype. J is TRBJ2-3 and V is TRBV3-1; D perhaps matches TRBD2 (5 bases). This CDR3 has 17 residues. Per the germline V gene, CDR1 is LGHDT and CDR2 is YNNKEL (reference sequence). V dropped 0 bases and J dropped 4 bases, with 17 bases sitting between them. The CDR3 DNA is TGTGCCAGCAGCCAAGACCCCGAAAGGGAGAGCGCAGATACGCAGTATTTT. It specifies CASSQDPERESADTQYF.

The gene calls are TRBV28 and TRBJ2-4, with TRBD2 matching 12 bases. V lost 6 bases, J lost 4 bases, and 16 bases stayed unmatched. From germline, CDR1 is MDHEN and CDR2 SYDVKM. CDR3 length equals 19 residues. The DNA for the CDR3 is TGTGCCAGCAGGGAAACTAGCGGGAGGACCCTCGGAATTAAAAACATTCAGTACTTC. Amino acids: CASRETSGRTLGIKNIQYF.

This clonotype appeared many times. The chain recombines TRBV5-6 with TRBJ2-1; D call uncertain. With 6 bases removed from V and 9 bases from J, the gap between germline ends came to 19 bases. This CDR3 spans 14 amino acids. CDR1 SGHDT and CDR2 YYEEEE come from the germline V gene. The CDR3 DNA reads TGTGCCAGCAAACGCCTGGGGTCTCGGCTTGAGCAGTTCTTC. This sequence encodes CASKRLGSRLEQFF. Full variable domain (outside the CDR3, taken from reference TRBV5-6 and TRBJ2-1): DAGVTQSPTHLIKTRGQQVTLRCSPKSGHDTVSWYQQALGQGPQFIFQYYEEEERQRGNFPDRFSGHQFPNYSSELNVNALLLGDSALYLCASKRLGSRLEQFFGPGTRLTVL.

The chain combines TRBV10-3 with TRBJ1-4, with TRBD1 identical over 7 bases. Germline trimming cut 6 bases from V and 7 bases from J; bases unmatched to any gene: 5. CDR3 length: 13 amino acids. In germline, CDR1 is ENHRY, CDR2 SYGVKD. CDR3 in amino acids: CAIRGQGGEKLFF. The CDR3 DNA follows: TGTGCCATCAGGGGGCAGGGGGGTGAAAAACTGTTTTTT.

This clonotype appeared many times. The gene calls are TRBV4-1 and TRBJ1-1, with TRBD1 as a possible D gene (5 bases). Per the germline V gene, CDR1 is MGHRA and CDR2 is YSYEKL. CDR3 length equals 14 residues. V lost 1 base to trimming and J lost 8 bases, with 14 bases between them. The CDR3 region has the DNA TGCGCCAGCAGCCAAGGTGCAGGGATGAGGGAAGCTTTCTTT. Encoded protein: CASSQGAGMREAFF.

This clonotype was detected ten times or more. The chain combines TRBV15 with TRBJ1-2, with D possibly being TRBD1 (6 bases). Trimming stripped 1 base from V and 2 bases from J, with 11 bases between. Per the germline V gene, CDR1 is LNHNV and CDR2 is YYDKDF (reference sequence). The CDR3 contains 15 residues. The CDR3 DNA reads TGTGCCACCAGCAGAGCTGACAGGACGAACTATGGCTACACCTTC. Protein product: CATSRADRTNYGYTF.

This clonotype was seen ten or more times. V usage is TRBV6-1 and J usage is TRBJ1-4; D is unclear. The CDR3 spans 15 residues. V was trimmed by 5 bases and J by 5 bases, leaving 15 bases between them. Germline V gene lookup returns CDR1 MNHNS and CDR2 SASEGT. The CDR3 DNA is TGTGCCAGCAGTCTGTCAGGACGGTGGAATGAAAAACTGTTTTTT. Amino acids: CASSLSGRWNEKLFF.

This clonotype was detected many times. The gene calls are TRBV7-9 and TRBJ2-3; D tentatively reads TRBD1 or TRBD2 (5 bases each). The CDR3 runs to 15 residues. Germline values: CDR1 SEHNR, CDR2 FQNEAQ (reference sequence). Trimming removed 4 bases at V and 6 bases at J, with 17 bases between. CDR3 DNA: TGTGCCAGCAGCTCACCGGGACCGTCTCAGGATACGCAGTATTTT. Its translation: CASSSPGPSQDTQYF.

The chain uses TRBV6-2 or TRBV6-3 and TRBJ1-2; D is ambiguous. Trimming shortened V by 2 bases and J by 8 bases, and 6 bases separated the two germline ends. Germline V lookup: CDR1 MNHEY, CDR2 SVGEGT. This CDR3 comprises 11 residues. Here the CDR3 DNA reads TGTGCCAGCAGTTACGGGGAAGGCTACACCTTC. Translation: CASSYGEGYTF.

J is TRBJ2-7 and V is TRBV6-5, with 11 bases aligning to TRBD2. J lost 6 bases, V lost 3 bases, and 10 bases had no gene match. CDR1 and CDR2 from the germline V gene are MNHEY and SVGAGI. The CDR3 is made up of 16 amino acids. CDR3 loop: CASSYFLSGGEVEQYF. In DNA, the CDR3 is TGTGCCAGCAGTTATTTCCTTAGCGGGGGGGAAGTCGAGCAGTACTTC.

This clonotype occurred many times. The chain is built from TRBV20-1 and TRBJ2-7; no clear D. V lost 1 base and J lost 0, with 13 bases in between. Germline V lookup: CDR1 DFQATT, CDR2 SNEGSKA (reference sequence). The CDR3 length is 15 residues. Here the CDR3 reads CSARGRAQSSYEQYF. The DNA for the CDR3 is TGCAGTGCTAGAGGCCGGGCCCAAAGCTCCTACGAGCAGTACTTC.

This clonotype was picked up a small number of times. This chain links TRBV20-1 with TRBJ1-2; the match to TRBD1 covers 12 bases. V was pared by 1 base and J by 8 bases, with 2 bases of the junction left unmatched. Germline-derived CDR1 and CDR2 are DFQATT and SNEGSKA (reference sequence). The CDR3 covers 13 residues. As DNA, the CDR3 is TGCAGTGCTAGAGCGGGACAGGGGGCGGGCTACACCTTC. Encoded protein: CSARAGQGAGYTF.

At least ten counts were recorded for this clonotype. The V call is TRBV4-3, the J call TRBJ2-3; D unclear. The CDR3 consists of 16 residues. V was trimmed by 1 base and J by 2 bases, leaving 13 bases between them. Germline CDR1 and CDR2: LGHNA and YSLEER. Written as DNA, the CDR3 is TGCGCCAGCAGCCAAGTGCACAGAGGCTTCACAGATACGCAGTATTTT. Its protein product is CASSQVHRGFTDTQYF.

This clonotype was found many times. The CDR3 coding sequence is TGTGCCAGCAGTTTGGGGGCTGGAAATTCCTACAATGAGCAGTTCTTC. Translating gives CASSLGAGNSYNEQFF. The V gene is TRBV12-3 or TRBV12-4, the J gene TRBJ2-1, with D tentatively TRBD1 (6 bases). Trimming took 3 bases from V and 1 from J, leaving 13 bases between them. CDR3 length: 16 amino acids.

The chain recombines TRBV7-2 with TRBJ2-6; 9 nucleotides line up with TRBD1. The germline V gene encodes CDR1 SGHTA and CDR2 FQGNSA. CDR3 size: 16 residues. Losses at the gene ends were 5 bases for V and 2 bases for J; bases not matched to a gene: 4. The CDR3 DNA reads as TGTGCCAGCAGCCCTAGGGACAGGGCTGGGGCCAACGTCCTGACTTTC. It specifies CASSPRDRAGANVLTF.

This chain uses TRBV4-2 with TRBJ1-1; 7 nucleotides line up with TRBD1. With V trimmed by 1 base and J by 11 bases, 10 bases remained unmatched. The CDR3 runs to 14 residues. Germline V CDR1 and CDR2: LGHNA, YNFKEQ. DNA of the CDR3: TGTGCCAGCAGCCAAGGAACCCGGGACAGCTCCGCTTTCTTT. Residues: CASSQGTRDSSAFF.

This clonotype has more than one count but fewer than ten. The chain has TRBV5-5 and TRBJ2-7; D is unresolved. In germline, CDR1 is SGHKS, CDR2 YYEKEE (reference sequence). The CDR3 contains 13 residues. V was cut by 4 bases and J by 2 bases, with 10 bases left in between. CDR3 protein: CASSIGPTYEQYF. DNA for the CDR3: TGTGCCAGCAGCATTGGCCCGACCTACGAGCAGTACTTC.

In its sample, this clonotype was seen many times. The chain carries TRBV7-2 and TRBJ1-1; a possible D gene is TRBD1 (6 bases). V was pared by 5 bases and J by 1 base, with 8 bases between. Looked up from germline, CDR1 is SGHTA and CDR2 is FQGNSA. CDR3 length: 13 residues. CDR3 protein: CASSRTENTEAFF. The CDR3 region has the DNA TGTGCCAGCAGCCGGACAGAGAACACTGAAGCTTTCTTT.

This clonotype was seen repeatedly, ten times or more. The chain uses TRBV28 and TRBJ1-1; TRBD1 might be the D (5 bases). V lost 5 bases and J lost 0, with 16 bases in between. In germline, CDR1 is MDHEN, CDR2 SYDVKM. This CDR3 is built from 16 residues. CDR3 protein: CASSPLVGAMNTEAFF. In DNA, the CDR3 is TGTGCCAGCAGTCCTCTAGTTGGGGCCATGAACACTGAAGCTTTCTTT.

This clonotype has only a few counts. This chain links TRBV6-1 with TRBJ1-5; 9 bases are shared with TRBD1. The V segment lost 6 bases and the J segment 5 bases; nucleotides outside the gene matches: 5. Germline V gene data show CDR1 as MNHNS and CDR2 as SASEGT. The CDR3 runs 14 residues. The CDR3 bases are TGTGCCAGCAGGGGGACAGGGCAGGATCAGCCCCAGCATTTT. This gives the protein CASRGTGQDQPQHF.

This clonotype has at least ten counts. The CDR3, as DNA: TGCAGCTTAAGGGGGGTCTCAACAAAATACAATGAGCAGTTCTTC. It is translated as CSLRGVSTKYNEQFF. The chain uses TRBV29-1 and TRBJ2-1; D possibly uses TRBD1 or TRBD2 (6 bases each). This CDR3 contains 15 residues. Germline V gene sequence: CDR1 SQVTM, CDR2 ANQGSEA. Between the trimmed V and J ends, which lost 8 bases and 4 bases, there was a span of 21 bases.